One and the same sample provided the 6 T cell receptor beta chains below, sequenced in a study of blood T cells in healthy people across ages. A sample-barcoded 5' primer and a J-beta primer mix were used in a second PCR of roughly 7 to 12 cycles. One entry per CDR3 protein, called by TCRdb with MiXCR from the 5' RACE reads. The repertoire consists of around 990,000 distinct CDR3 sequences, with 25% occurring once and the leading ten covering about 0.8%. This same sample was also taken into another study, of T cells of mothers and their children.

The sequencing sample was made of blood. These receptors originate from a girl aged 2 to 10 in good health.

This clonotype has at least ten counts. V gene TRBV12-3 or TRBV12-4 combines with J gene TRBJ2-7; perhaps TRBD2 as D (6 bases). CDR3 length: 13 amino acids. With 6 bases removed from V and 3 bases from J, the gap between germline ends came to 12 bases. In DNA form, the CDR3 reads TGTGCCAGCAGACCAGCCGGGGGCTACGAGCAGTACTTC. It encodes CASRPAGGYEQYF.

This chain joins TRBV7-8 and TRBJ2-3, with D possibly matching TRBD2 (7 bases). V lost 5 bases and J 6 bases, leaving 21 bases between the germline ends. Germline V lookup: CDR1 SGHVS, CDR2 FQNEAQ. This CDR3 spans 16 amino acids. In DNA, the CDR3 is TGTGCCAGCAGCCATTCCTTTTCGGGGGGCGGTGATACGCAGTATTTT. Encoded protein: CASSHSFSGGGDTQYF.

This clonotype was found a few times. The chain recombines TRBV7-8 with TRBJ2-5, with TRBD2 matching over 10 bases. Germline trimming cut 1 base from V and 4 bases from J; bases unmatched to any gene: 9. CDR1 and CDR2 (germline): SGHVS, FQNEAQ. There are 17 residues in the CDR3. CDR3 nucleotide sequence: TGTGCCAGCAGCTTAGTCCCTAGCGGGAGTCCCTTAGAGACCCAGTACTTC. It is translated as CASSLVPSGSPLETQYF.

This clonotype was seen only a few times. This rearrangement joins TRBV7-8 to TRBJ1-6; no definite D call. Germline CDR1 SGHVS, CDR2 FQNEAQ. Between the trimmed V and J ends, which lost 2 bases and 14 bases, there was a span of 16 bases. There are 14 residues in the CDR3. Written as DNA, the CDR3 is TGTGCCAGCAGCTTACCGCCGGGAGGAGAAACCCTCCACTTT. This translates into CASSLPPGGETLHF.

The chain recombines TRBV5-5 with TRBJ2-2; D remains ambiguous. Germline CDR1 reads SGHKS; CDR2 reads YYEKEE (reference sequence). With 0 bases removed from V and 5 bases from J, the gap between germline ends came to 14 bases. The length of the CDR3 is 16 residues. The CDR3 DNA sequence: TGTGCCAGCAGCTTGGGACCGACCGCTACGACCGGGGAGCTGTTTTTT. As protein: CASSLGPTATTGELFF.

The chain employs TRBV7-2 and TRBJ1-5; unclear D gene. This CDR3 is built from 13 residues. Germline V gives CDR1 SGHTA, CDR2 FQGNSA. Between the trimmed V and J ends, which lost 5 bases and 3 bases, there was a span of 8 bases. The CDR3, as DNA: TGTGCCAGCAGCCCCTCAATCAATCAGCCCCAGCATTTT. It codes for CASSPSINQPQHF.